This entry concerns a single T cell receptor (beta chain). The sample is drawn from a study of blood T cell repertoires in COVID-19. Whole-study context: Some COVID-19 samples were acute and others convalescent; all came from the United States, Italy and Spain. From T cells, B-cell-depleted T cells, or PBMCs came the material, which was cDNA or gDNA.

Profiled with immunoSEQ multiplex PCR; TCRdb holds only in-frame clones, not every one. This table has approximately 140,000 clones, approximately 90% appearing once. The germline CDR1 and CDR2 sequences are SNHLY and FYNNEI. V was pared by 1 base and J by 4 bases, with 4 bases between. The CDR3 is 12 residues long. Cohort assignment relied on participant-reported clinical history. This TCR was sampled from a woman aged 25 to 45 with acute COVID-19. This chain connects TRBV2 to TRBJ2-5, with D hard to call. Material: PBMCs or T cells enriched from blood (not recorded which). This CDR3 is CASSEDSETQYF. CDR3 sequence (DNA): TGTGCCAGCAGTGAAGACTCAGAGACCCAGTACTTC.